This TCR beta chain was identified during a study of cytomegalovirus exposure and HLA in healthy donors. Study-wide points: There were around 160 TCR beta chains listed as cytomegalovirus-associated.

Of note for this clone: Its antigen remains unidentified.

Using immunoSEQ multiplex PCR, the repertoire was profiled, and TCRdb retains in-frame clones only, with some absent. This sample has 95,000 to 150,000 clones, with around 94% found just once. The V and J ends lost 4 bases and 7 bases, in that order; junction bases with no gene match: 2. Germline lookup yields CDR1 MNHNS and CDR2 SASEGT. The CDR3 length is 14 residues. The TCR originated in a woman in her late teens or twenties in good health and CMV-seronegative. Source material: PBMCs. V is TRBV6-1 and J is TRBJ2-1; 12 nucleotides agree with TRBD2. Here the CDR3 reads CASSGLAGVNEQFF. The CDR3 bases are TGTGCCAGCAGTGGACTAGCGGGAGTAAATGAGCAGTTCTTC.